This TCR beta chain was recorded in a study of T cell repertoires in cytomegalovirus infection. Whole-study context: CMV epitopes used comprised recently identified HLA-C-restricted ones and well-studied HLA-B-restricted ones. CMV infection and matching HLA type were both indicated by public TCR beta signatures. General study points: HLA-C-restricted TCR beta clonotypes specific for CMV led the ex vivo response. Carriage of CMV together with the relevant HLA was identifiable through cumulative public TCR beta family frequency.

MiXCR, applied by TCRdb to the reads, yields one record per CDR3 protein. The sample has about 770,000 distinct CDR3 sequences; 25% to 30% are singletons. A note on this clonotype: Its target is not known.

This sample comprised cultured CD8+ T cells from PBMCs, obtained from culture after CMV antigen stimulation. The sequence was collected from a human donor in good health (CMV status not recorded). Some clones in this sample may be carry-over from other donors' samples.

CDR3 nucleotide sequence: TGTGCCAGCAGCCCGACGCGGTCACATGGGGACACTGAAGCTTTCTTT. As protein: CASSPTRSHGDTEAFF. The rearrangement links TRBV7-9 to TRBJ1-1; D remains ambiguous. V was pared by 5 bases and J by 3 bases, with 19 bases between. CDR1 SEHNR and CDR2 FQNEAQ come from the germline V gene (reference sequence). This CDR3 has 16 amino acids. The full variable domain, completed using reference TRBV7-9 and TRBJ1-1, is DTGVSQNPRHKITKRGQNVTFRCDPISEHNRLYWYRQTLGQGPEFLTYFQNEAQLEKSRLLSDRFSAERPKGSFSTLEIQRTEQGDSAMYLCASSPTRSHGDTEAFFGQGTRLTVV.